This record looks at one TCR beta chain sequence and its context. What it binds is unknown. Genes here carry mouse names. Measured with immunoSEQ multiplex PCR; TCRdb has only the in-frame clones, and not every one. In the table there are around 8,700 clones, 35% to 50% of which are singletons. These data come from a study of tissue T cells after allogeneic stem cell transplantation. Findings and limits, study-wide: Only a limited share of tissue TCRs appeared in blood or spleen.

Specified time point: mouse harvest day 7 after allogeneic transplant. Mouse grafts combined 10^7 T-cell-depleted bone marrow cells with 10^6 splenic CD5+ T cells. Tissues came from B6→BALB/c major-mismatch GVHD mice at day 7 or 14. The sequence was obtained from a female BALB/c mouse given C57BL/6 T cells with graft-versus-host disease after an allogeneic hematopoietic cell transplant. The sequenced sample was skin.

The DNA read from the CDR3 is TGTGGTGCTACAGGGGGAAATTCGCCCCTCTAC. It translates to CGATGGNSPLY. The whole CDR3 reads CGATGGNSPLYF. The chain carries TRBV20 and TRBJ1-6; 7 bases align to TRBD1. The CDR3 end lies 1 residue beyond the end of the read and is filled in from the germline J gene. TRBJ1-6 is flagged as an ORF with uncertain function. The CDR3 is 12 amino acids. The germline CDR1 and CDR2 sequences are GFQATS and STVNSAI. The V segment lost 4 bases and the J segment 7 bases; nucleotides outside the gene matches: 1.